These T cell receptor beta chains were read from a single sample in a study of shared clonotypes between healthy human individuals. The repertoire was sequenced with immunoSEQ multiplex PCR; TCRdb's copy has only in-frame clones and lacks some. The top ten clones hold more than 0.35% of a sample with approximately 2.5 million clones, 80% to 95% of them seen once. Sequenced sample: naive CD4+ T cells from PBMCs. The origin of the receptors is a man younger than 35 in good health. Some clones in this sample may be carry-over from other donors' samples. CDR3s include the opening cysteine and the closing phenylalanine or tryptophan. Expanded clones get a size class; other rows say once, few or many, or leave the size out.

V gene,J gene,clone size,CDR3 protein
TRBV5-1,TRBJ2-5,NA,CASSLGTPTYQETQYF
TRBV19,TRBJ1-3,NA,CASSITDFSGNTIYF
TRBV1,TRBJ2-5,NA,CTSSQDRSRVIQETQYF
TRBV7-2,TRBJ2-5,NA,CASLERIQETQYF
TRBV28,NA,NA,CASSSFYEQYF
TRBV28,TRBJ2-1,NA,CASSSVLAGVTNEQFF
TRBV5-1,TRBJ1-2,NA,CASSKIQGVDGYTF
TRBV7-8,TRBJ2-5,NA,CASSLGTPGETQYF
TRBV9,TRBJ2-2,NA,CASSVEGYGDTGELFF
TRBV6-6,TRBJ1-2,NA,CASSYRDRGEGGYTF
TRBV19,TRBJ1-4,NA,CASSWGPTNEKLFF
TRBV18,TRBJ2-3,NA,CASSPPASGRTDTQYF
TRBV15,TRBJ2-7,NA,CATSAWGGELFGEQYF
TRBV9,TRBJ1-1,NA,CASSARQGEAFF
TRBV11-2,TRBJ1-1,few,CASSLRTGFEAFF
TRBV12-5,TRBJ1-2,NA,CASGLAGTGGGGYTF
TRBV14,TRBJ2-1,NA,CASASPREQFF
TRBV5-5,TRBJ2-3,once,CASSSLPGQGGTDTQYF
TRBV7-2,TRBJ2-1,NA,CASSLGAGKQFF
TRBV15,TRBJ2-7,NA,CATSRDLSYEQYF
TRBV7-9,TRBJ1-3,NA,CASSLGIQLGNTIYF
TRBV28,TRBJ1-2,NA,CASTLGGGYTF
TRBV25-1,TRBJ1-4,NA,CASSEFGADPTNEKLFF
TRBV5-4,TRBJ2-7,once,CASSLNPAGNYEQYF
TRBV7-8,TRBJ1-5,NA,CASSLVMALEPQHF
TRBV6-1,TRBJ2-1,NA,CASSIGQKLREQFF
TRBV6-6,TRBJ2-1,NA,CASSYSFEAYNEQFF
TRBV7-7,TRBJ2-2,NA,CASTSGRGTGELFF
TRBV18,TRBJ1-5,few,CASSPEGGQPQHF
TRBV20-1,TRBJ1-1,NA,CSAKGYTEAFF
TRBV6-5,TRBJ2-5,NA,CASSSPTSGEETQYF
TRBV7-2,TRBJ1-5,NA,CASSLVARQPQHF
TRBV7-9,TRBJ2-7,NA,CASSLSAVSYEQYF
TRBV2,TRBJ1-1,once,CASTTGLGNTEAFF
TRBV7-6,TRBJ1-3,NA,CASSFGLAGNTIYF
TRBV27,TRBJ2-1,NA,CASSRPGRDRGLNEQFF
TRBV5-1,TRBJ1-4,NA,CASATVGAGSEKLFF
TRBV14,TRBJ2-4,NA,CASSQGMVNIQYF
TRBV6-4,TRBJ2-6,NA,CASSDSGGTGANVLTF
TRBV30,TRBJ1-2,few,CAWSTDGYTF
TRBV7-9,TRBJ1-1,few,CASSWDRGTEAFF
TRBV28,TRBJ2-7,once,CASSTRQGIHEQYF
TRBV11-1,TRBJ1-3,once,CASSARTGVSGNTIYF
TRBV2,TRBJ2-3,NA,CASSVDRNTDTQYF
TRBV18,TRBJ1-5,NA,CASSPPQGQPQHF
TRBV18,TRBJ1-1,NA,CASSPGTEAFF
TRBV7-9,TRBJ1-4,NA,CASSLGQPNEKLFF
TRBV7-9,TRBJ2-3,NA,CASSFSDTQYF
TRBV7-2,TRBJ1-1,NA,CASSERTGRTEAFF
TRBV7-7,TRBJ2-5,NA,CASSLLFLGTGEETQYF
TRBV11-1,TRBJ2-3,NA,CASSPPGGKITQYF
TRBV11-2,TRBJ2-2,NA,CASSLFGTNTGELFF
TRBV4-2,TRBJ1-2,once,CASSQGNTAVYGYTF
TRBV9,TRBJ1-3,NA,CASSVSRLGTVSSGNTIYF
TRBV28,TRBJ1-2,NA,CASRPGQNYGYTF
TRBV10-3,TRBJ2-7,NA,CAINSGGIEQYF
TRBV6-1,TRBJ1-1,once,CASSVSHQNTEAFF